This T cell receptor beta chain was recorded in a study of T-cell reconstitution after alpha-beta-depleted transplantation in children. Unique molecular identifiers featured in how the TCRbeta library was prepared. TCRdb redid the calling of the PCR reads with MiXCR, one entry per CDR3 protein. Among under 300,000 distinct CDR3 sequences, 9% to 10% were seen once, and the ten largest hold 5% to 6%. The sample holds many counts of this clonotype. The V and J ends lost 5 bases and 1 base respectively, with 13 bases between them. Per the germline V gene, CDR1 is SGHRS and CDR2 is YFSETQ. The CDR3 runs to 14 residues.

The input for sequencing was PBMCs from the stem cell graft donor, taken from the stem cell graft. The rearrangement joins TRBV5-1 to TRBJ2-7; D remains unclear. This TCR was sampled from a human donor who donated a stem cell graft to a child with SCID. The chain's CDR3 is CASSSAASSYEQYF. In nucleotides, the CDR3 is TGCGCCAGCAGTTCGGCTGCTTCTTCCTACGAGCAGTACTTC.